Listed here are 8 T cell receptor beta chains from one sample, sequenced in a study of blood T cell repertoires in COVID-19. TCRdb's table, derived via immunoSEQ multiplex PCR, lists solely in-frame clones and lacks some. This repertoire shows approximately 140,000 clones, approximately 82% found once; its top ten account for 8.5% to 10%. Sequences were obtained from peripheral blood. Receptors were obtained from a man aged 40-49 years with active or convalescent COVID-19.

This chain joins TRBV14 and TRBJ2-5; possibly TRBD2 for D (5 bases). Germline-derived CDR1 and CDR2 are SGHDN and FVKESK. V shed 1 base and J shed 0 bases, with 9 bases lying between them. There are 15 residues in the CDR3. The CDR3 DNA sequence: TGTGCCAGCAGCCAAGTGTCGGGGAACCAAGAGACCCAGTACTTC. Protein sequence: CASSQVSGNQETQYF.

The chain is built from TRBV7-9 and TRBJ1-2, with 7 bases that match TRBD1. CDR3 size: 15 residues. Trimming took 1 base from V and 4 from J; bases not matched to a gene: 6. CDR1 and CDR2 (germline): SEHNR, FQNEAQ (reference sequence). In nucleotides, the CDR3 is TGTGCCAGCAGCTTAGACAGGGGACCTGCCTATGGCTACACCTTC. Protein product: CASSLDRGPAYGYTF. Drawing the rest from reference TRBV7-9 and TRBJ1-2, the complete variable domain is DTGVSQNPRHKITKRGQNVTFRCDPISEHNRLYWYRQTLGQGPEFLTYFQNEAQLEKSRLLSDRFSAERPKGSFSTLEIQRTEQGDSAMYLCASSLDRGPAYGYTFGSGTRLTVV.

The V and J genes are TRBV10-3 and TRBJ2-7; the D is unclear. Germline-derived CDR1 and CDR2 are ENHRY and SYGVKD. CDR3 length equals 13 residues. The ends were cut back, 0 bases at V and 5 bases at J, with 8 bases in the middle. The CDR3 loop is CAISESTTHEQYF. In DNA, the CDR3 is TGTGCCATCAGTGAGTCGACAACACACGAGCAGTACTTC.

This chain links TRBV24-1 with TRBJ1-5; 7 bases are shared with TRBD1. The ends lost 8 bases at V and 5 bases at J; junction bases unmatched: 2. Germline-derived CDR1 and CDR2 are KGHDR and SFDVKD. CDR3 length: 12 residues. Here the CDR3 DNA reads TGTGCCACCATCACAGGGGATCAGCCCCAGCATTTT. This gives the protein CATITGDQPQHF.

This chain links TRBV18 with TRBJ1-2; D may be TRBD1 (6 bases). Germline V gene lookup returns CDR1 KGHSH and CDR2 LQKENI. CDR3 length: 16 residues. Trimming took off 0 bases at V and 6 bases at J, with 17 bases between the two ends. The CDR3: CASSPPEVAGADGYTF. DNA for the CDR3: TGTGCCAGCTCACCACCGGAAGTCGCAGGGGCGGATGGCTACACCTTC.

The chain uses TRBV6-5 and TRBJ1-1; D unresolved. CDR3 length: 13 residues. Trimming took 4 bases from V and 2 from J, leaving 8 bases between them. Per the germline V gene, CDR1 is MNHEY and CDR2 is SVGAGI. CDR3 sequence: CASSLVRNTEAFF. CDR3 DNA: TGTGCCAGCAGTTTAGTCCGTAACACTGAAGCTTTCTTT.

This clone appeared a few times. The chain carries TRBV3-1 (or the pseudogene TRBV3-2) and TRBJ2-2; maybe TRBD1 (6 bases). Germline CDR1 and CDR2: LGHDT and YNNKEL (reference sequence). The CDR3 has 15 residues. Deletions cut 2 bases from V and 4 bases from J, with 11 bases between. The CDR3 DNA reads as TGTGCCAGCAGCCAACAAACAGGGATCACCGGGGAGCTGTTTTTT. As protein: CASSQQTGITGELFF.

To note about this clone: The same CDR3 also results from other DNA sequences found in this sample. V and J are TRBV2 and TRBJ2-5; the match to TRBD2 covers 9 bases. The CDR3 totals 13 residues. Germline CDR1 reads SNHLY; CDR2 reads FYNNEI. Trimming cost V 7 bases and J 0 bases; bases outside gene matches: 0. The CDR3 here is CASKRGDQETQYF. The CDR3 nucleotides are TGTGCCAGCAAGCGGGGGGACCAAGAGACCCAGTACTTC. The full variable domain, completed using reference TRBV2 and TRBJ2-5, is EPEVTQTPSHQVTQMGQEVILRCVPISNHLYFYWYRQILGQKVEFLVSFYNNEISEKSEIFDDQFSVERPDGSNFTLKIRSTKLEDSAMYFCASKRGDQETQYFGPGTRLLVL.